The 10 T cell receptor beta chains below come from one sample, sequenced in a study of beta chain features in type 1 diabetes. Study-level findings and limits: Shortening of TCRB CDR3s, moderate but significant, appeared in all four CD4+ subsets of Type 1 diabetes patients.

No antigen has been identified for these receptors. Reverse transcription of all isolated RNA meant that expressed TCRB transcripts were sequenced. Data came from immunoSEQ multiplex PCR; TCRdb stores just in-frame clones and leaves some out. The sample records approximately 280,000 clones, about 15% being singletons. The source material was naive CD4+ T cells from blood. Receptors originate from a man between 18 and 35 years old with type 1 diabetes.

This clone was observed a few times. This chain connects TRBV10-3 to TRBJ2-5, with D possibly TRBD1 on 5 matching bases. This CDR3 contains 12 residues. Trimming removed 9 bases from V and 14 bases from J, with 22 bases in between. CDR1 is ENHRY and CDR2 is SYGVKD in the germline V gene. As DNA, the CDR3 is TGTGCCATTGCCTTGTCAGGGCAGGGAAAATACTTC. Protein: CAIALSGQGKYF.

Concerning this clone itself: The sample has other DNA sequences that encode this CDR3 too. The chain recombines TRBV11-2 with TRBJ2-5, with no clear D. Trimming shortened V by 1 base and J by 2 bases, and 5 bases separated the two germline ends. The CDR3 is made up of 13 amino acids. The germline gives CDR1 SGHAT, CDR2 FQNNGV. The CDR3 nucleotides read TGTGCCAGCAGCTTAGGGCCGCAAGAGACCCAGTACTTC. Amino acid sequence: CASSLGPQETQYF.

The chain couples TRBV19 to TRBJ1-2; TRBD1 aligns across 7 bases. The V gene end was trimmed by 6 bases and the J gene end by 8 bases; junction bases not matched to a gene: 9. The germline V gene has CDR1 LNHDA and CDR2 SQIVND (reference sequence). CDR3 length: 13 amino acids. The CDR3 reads CASSLDRVGGYTF. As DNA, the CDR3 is TGTGCCAGTAGCCTCGACAGGGTCGGAGGCTACACCTTC.

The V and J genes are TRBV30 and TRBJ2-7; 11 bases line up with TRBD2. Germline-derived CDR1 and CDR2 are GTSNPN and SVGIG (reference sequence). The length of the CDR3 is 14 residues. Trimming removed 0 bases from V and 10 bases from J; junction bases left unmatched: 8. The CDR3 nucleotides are TGTGCCTGGAGTGTAGTGCCTAGCGGGAGGTTACAGTACTTC. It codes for CAWSVVPSGRLQYF.

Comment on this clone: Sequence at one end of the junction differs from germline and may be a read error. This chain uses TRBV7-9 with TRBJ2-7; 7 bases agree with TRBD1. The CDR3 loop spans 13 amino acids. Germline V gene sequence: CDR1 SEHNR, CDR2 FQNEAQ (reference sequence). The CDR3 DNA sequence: TGTGCCAGCAGCTCTCGACAGGGTGCCTCCCCGAACTTC. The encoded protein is CASSSRQGASPNF.

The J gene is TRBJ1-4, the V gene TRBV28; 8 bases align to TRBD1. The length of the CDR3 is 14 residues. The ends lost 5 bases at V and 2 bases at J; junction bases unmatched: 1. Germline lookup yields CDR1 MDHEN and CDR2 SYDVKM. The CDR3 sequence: CASSPGGTNEKLFF. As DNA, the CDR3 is TGTGCCAGCAGTCCAGGGGGCACTAATGAAAAACTGTTTTTT.

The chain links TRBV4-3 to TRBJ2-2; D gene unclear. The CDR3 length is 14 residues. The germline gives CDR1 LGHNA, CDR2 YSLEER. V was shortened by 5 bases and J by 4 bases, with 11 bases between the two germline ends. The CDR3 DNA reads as TGCGCCAGCAGCTCCTCCGGGTTCACCGGGGAGCTGTTTTTT. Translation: CASSSSGFTGELFF.

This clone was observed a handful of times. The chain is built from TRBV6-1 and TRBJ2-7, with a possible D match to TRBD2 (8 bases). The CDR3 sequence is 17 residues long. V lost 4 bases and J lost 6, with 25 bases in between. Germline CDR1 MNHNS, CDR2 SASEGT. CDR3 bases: TGTGCCAGCAGTGTTGGAACTAGCGGCTACAGGGGCTCCGAGCAGTACTTC. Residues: CASSVGTSGYRGSEQYF.

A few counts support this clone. CDR3 sequence (DNA): TGTGCCACCAGCAGAGATAGGTCTAGCGGGAGCTACGAGCAGTACTTC. This sequence encodes CATSRDRSSGSYEQYF. The chain recombines TRBV15 with TRBJ2-7; 10 nucleotides agree with TRBD2. Germline V gives CDR1 LNHNV, CDR2 YYDKDF (reference sequence). The CDR3 has 16 residues. J gave up 3 bases and V 0 bases, and 5 bases lay outside the gene matches.

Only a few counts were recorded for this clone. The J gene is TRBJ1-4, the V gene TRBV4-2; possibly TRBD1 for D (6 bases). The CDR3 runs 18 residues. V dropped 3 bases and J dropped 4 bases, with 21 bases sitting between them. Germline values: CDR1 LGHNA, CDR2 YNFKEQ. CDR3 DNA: TGTGCCAGCAGCCAGAAGGGATGGGCAGGACAGCGTAATGAAAAACTGTTTTTT. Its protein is CASSQKGWAGQRNEKLFF.